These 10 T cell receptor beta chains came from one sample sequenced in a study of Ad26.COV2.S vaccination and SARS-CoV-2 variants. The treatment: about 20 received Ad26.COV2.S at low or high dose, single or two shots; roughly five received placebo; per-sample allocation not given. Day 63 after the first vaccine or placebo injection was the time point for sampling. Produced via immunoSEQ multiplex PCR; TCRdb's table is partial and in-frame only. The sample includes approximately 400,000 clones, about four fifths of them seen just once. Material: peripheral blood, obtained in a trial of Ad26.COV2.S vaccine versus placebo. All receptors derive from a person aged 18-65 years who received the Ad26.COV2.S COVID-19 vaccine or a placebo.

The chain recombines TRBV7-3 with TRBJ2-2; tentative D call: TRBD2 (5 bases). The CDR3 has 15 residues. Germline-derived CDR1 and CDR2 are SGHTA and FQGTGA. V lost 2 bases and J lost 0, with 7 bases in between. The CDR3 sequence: CASSLSGTNTGELFF. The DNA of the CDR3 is TGTGCCAGCAGCTTATCCGGGACGAACACCGGGGAGCTGTTTTTT.

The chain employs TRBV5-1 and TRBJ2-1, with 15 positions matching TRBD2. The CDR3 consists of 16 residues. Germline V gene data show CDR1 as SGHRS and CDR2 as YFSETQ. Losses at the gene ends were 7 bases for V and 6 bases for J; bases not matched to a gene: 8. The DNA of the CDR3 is TGCGCCAGCCGCGGACTAGCGGGAGGGCCGGGCAATGAGCAGTTCTTC. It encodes CASRGLAGGPGNEQFF.

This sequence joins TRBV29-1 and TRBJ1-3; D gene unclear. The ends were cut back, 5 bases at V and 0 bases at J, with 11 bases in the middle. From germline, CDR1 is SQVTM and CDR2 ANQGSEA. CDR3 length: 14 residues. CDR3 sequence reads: CSVIGTNSGNTIYF. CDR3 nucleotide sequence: TGCAGCGTTATAGGCACTAACTCTGGAAACACCATATATTTT.

In nucleotides, the CDR3 is TGTGCCAGCTCACGTAGACAGGGCCACTACGAGCAGTACTTC. Residues: CASSRRQGHYEQYF. This chain joins TRBV18 and TRBJ2-7; 7 nucleotides agree with TRBD1. Germline loops: CDR1 KGHSH, CDR2 LQKENI. The ends lost 4 bases at V and 3 bases at J; junction bases unmatched: 6. The CDR3 loop spans 14 amino acids.

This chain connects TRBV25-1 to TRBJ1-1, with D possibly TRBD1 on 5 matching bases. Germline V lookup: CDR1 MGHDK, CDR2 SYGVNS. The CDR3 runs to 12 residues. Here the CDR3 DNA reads TGTGTTTCGCGGGGCAGCGGAACTGAAGCTTTCTTT. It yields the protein CVSRGSGTEAFF.

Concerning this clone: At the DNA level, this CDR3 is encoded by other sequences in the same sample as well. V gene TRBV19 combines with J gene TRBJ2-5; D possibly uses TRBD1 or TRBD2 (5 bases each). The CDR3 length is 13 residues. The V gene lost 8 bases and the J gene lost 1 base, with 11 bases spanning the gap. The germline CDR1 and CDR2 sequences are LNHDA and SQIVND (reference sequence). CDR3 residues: CASSGTSQETQYF. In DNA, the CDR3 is TGTGCCAGTTCCGGGACGTCCCAAGAGACCCAGTACTTC.

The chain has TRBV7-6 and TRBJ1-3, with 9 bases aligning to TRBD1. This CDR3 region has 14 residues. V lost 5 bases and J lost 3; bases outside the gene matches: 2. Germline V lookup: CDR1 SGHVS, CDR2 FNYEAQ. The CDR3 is CASSRTGDGNTIYF. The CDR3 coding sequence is TGTGCCAGCAGCCGGACAGGGGATGGAAACACCATATATTTT.

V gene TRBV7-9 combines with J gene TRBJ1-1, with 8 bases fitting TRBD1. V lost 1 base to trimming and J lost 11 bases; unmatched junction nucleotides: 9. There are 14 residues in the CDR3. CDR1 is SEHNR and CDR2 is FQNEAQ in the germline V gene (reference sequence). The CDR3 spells CASSLGGLTGVAFF. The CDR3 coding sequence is TGTGCCAGCAGCTTAGGTGGCCTGACAGGGGTCGCTTTCTTT.

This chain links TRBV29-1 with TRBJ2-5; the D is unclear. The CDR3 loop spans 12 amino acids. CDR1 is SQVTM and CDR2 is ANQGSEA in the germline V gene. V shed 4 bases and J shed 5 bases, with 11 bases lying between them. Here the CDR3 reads CSVAPPAETQYF. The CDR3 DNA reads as TGCAGCGTTGCACCCCCGGCTGAGACCCAGTACTTC. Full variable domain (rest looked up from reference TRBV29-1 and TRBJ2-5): SAVISQKPSRDICQRGTSLTIQCQVDSQVTMMFWYRQQPGQSLTLIATANQGSEATYESGFVIDKFPISRPNLTFSTLTVSNMSPEDSSIYLCSVAPPAETQYFGPGTRLLVL.

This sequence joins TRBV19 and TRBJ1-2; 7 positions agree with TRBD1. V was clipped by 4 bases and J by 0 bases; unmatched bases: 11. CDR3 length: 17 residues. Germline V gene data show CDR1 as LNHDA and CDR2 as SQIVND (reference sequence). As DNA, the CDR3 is TGTGCCAGTAGTAGGCTCGGGACAGCGGAGGCTAACTATGGCTACACCTTC. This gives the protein CASSRLGTAEANYGYTF. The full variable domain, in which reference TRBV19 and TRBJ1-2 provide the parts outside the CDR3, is DGGITQSPKYLFRKEGQNVTLSCEQNLNHDAMYWYRQDPGQGLRLIYYSQIVNDFQKGDIAEGYSVSREKKESFPLTVTSAQKNPTAFYLCASSRLGTAEANYGYTFGSGTRLTVV.